This T cell receptor (beta chain) comes out of a study of molecular identifiers for immune sequencing clone quantification. General study findings and limits: Clonotypes surpassing 20 RNA copies contained over 99% of effector molecules, versus under 1% in naive cells. Jurkat TCR RNA that was spiked in from one cell was reportedly detectable among around 1 million naive cells.

TCRdb re-called the PCR reads with MiXCR, one entry per CDR3 protein. Seen here are fewer than 100,000 distinct CDR3 sequences, roughly 21% observed once, and the top ten hold about 1%. Sorting isolated naive CD8 T cells as CD8+CD4-CCR7+CD45RA+ events. The CDR3 sequence is 12 residues long. CDR1 KGHDR and CDR2 SFDVKD come from the germline V gene. Trimming removed 3 bases at V and 6 bases at J, with 8 bases between. Concerning this clonotype: The antigen is not known.

The sequence was obtained from a human donor in good health. Some libraries in this study had Jurkat cell RNA spiked in. The specimen was naive CD8+ T cells from blood, with Jurkat cell RNA spiked in. Subset defined: FACS-sorted CD8+CD4-CCR7+CD45RA+ naive T cells. The rearrangement joins TRBV24-1 to TRBJ2-7, with a weak D call TRBD2 (5 bases). CDR3 coding DNA: TGTGCCACCAGTGATCCGGGAAGCGAGCAGTACTTC. This sequence encodes CATSDPGSEQYF.